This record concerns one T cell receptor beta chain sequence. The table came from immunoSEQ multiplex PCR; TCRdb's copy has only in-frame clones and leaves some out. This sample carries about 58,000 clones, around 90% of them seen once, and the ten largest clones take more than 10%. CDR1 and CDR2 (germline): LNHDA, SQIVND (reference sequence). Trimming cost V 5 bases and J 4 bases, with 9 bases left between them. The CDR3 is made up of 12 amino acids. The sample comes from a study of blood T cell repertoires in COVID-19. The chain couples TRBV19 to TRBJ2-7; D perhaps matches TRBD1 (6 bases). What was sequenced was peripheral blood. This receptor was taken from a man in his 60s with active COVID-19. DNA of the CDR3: TGTGCCAGTAGTTCAACAGGGTACGAGCAGTACTTC. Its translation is CASSSTGYEQYF.